This T cell receptor (beta chain) was recovered during a study of shared clonotypes between healthy human individuals. Looking at the study overall: The donor group consisted of a couple of women and three men, aged 18 to 49. Study results and limitations: Genetic and exposure-history diversity was limited by the small donor number.

CDR1 and CDR2 (germline): LNHDA, SQIVND (reference sequence). This CDR3 is built from 15 residues. V shed 6 bases and J shed 1 base, with 14 bases lying between them. Turning to this clone: Its antigen is as yet unknown.

The protocol was immunoSEQ multiplex PCR, while the TCRdb copy is restricted to in-frame clones and leaves out a portion. There are fewer than 2.5 million clones in the sample; more than 85% occur only once, and around 0.4% lies in the top ten. Sequenced sample: naive CD4+ T cells from PBMCs. Stated subset: CD45RA+ positively selected. The chain links TRBV19 to TRBJ2-3; possible D gene TRBD2, 7 bases. The TCR sequence derives from a man aged 18 to 30 in good health. Some clones in this sample may be carry-over from other donors' samples. Here the CDR3 reads CASSPWGGGTDTQYF. CDR3 coding DNA: TGTGCCAGTAGCCCGTGGGGGGGCGGCACAGATACGCAGTATTTT.